The 31 T cell receptor beta chains in this list originate from one sample, sequenced in a study of cytomegalovirus exposure and HLA in healthy donors. The PCR made use of 60 Vbeta and 13 Jbeta primers. Profiling relied on immunoSEQ multiplex PCR, and the TCRdb table lists in-frame clones only, not all of them. This sample's table has 25,000 to 40,000 clones. Specimen: PBMCs. The receptors derive from a middle-aged woman in good health and CMV-seropositive.

The J gene is TRBJ1-4, the V gene TRBV28, with 7 bases fitting TRBD1. The CDR3 covers 14 residues. V trimming: 3 bases; J trimming: 8 bases; junction bases outside the gene matches: 6. Per the germline V gene, CDR1 is MDHEN and CDR2 is SYDVKM. The CDR3 coding sequence is TGTGCCAGCAGTTTTACAGGGGACGGGGAAAAACTGTTTTTT. Translated, it gives CASSFTGDGEKLFF.

The chain recombines TRBV27 with TRBJ1-2, with D perhaps matching TRBD1 (5 bases). CDR1 is MNHEY and CDR2 is SMNVEV in the germline V gene (reference sequence). The CDR3 consists of 16 residues. The V and J ends lost 5 bases and 5 bases respectively, with 21 bases between them. The CDR3 region is CASSPSMGGIGYGYTF. The CDR3 nucleotides read TGTGCCAGCAGTCCTTCAATGGGGGGGATCGGTTATGGCTACACCTTC.

V is TRBV9 and J is TRBJ2-3; weak D call: TRBD2 (6 bases). The V end was cut by 4 bases, the J end by 2 bases, with 14 bases between. Germline CDR1 reads SGDLS; CDR2 reads YYNGEE. This CDR3 spans 15 amino acids. CDR3 residues: CASSTVRGHTDTQYF. Here the CDR3 DNA reads TGTGCCAGCAGCACAGTGCGGGGCCACACAGATACGCAGTATTTT.

The V call is TRBV9, the J call TRBJ1-1, with D unclear. The CDR3 runs to 14 residues. V lost 4 bases to trimming and J lost 7 bases, with 17 bases between them. Per germline, CDR1 SGDLS and CDR2 YYNGEE. CDR3 DNA sequence: TGTGCCAGCAGCCCATCCGACGAACAGTTTGAAGCTTTCTTT. This codes for CASSPSDEQFEAFF.

The CDR3 reads CSVGEGRIYEQYF. CDR3 DNA sequence: TGCAGCGTTGGGGAAGGGAGAATCTACGAGCAGTACTTC. The chain uses TRBV29-1 and TRBJ2-7; D is possibly TRBD2 (5 bases). Trimming left V 4 bases short and J 3 bases short, with 13 bases between. Per the germline V gene, CDR1 is SQVTM and CDR2 is ANQGSEA. This CDR3 region has 13 residues.

This sequence joins TRBV18 and TRBJ2-7, with D possibly TRBD1 on 5 matching bases. V lost 5 bases, J lost 1 base, and 12 bases lay in between. This CDR3 region has 14 residues. The V gene's germline CDR1 is KGHSH and CDR2 LQKENI. CDR3 DNA: TGTGCCAGCTCATCGACAGCCACTTCCTACGAGCAGTACTTC. Translating gives CASSSTATSYEQYF. Full variable domain (outside the CDR3, taken from reference TRBV18 and TRBJ2-7): NAGVMQNPRHLVRRRGQEARLRCSPMKGHSHVYWYRQLPEEGLKFMVYLQKENIIDESGMPKERFSAEFPKEGPSILRIQQVVRGDSAAYFCASSSTATSYEQYFGPGTRLTVT.

The chain uses TRBV19 and TRBJ2-6, with TRBD2 identical over 8 bases. V trimming: 7 bases; J trimming: 2 bases; junction bases outside the gene matches: 4. The CDR3 contains 15 residues. Germline CDR1 and CDR2: LNHDA and SQIVND (reference sequence). The CDR3 DNA follows: TGTGCCAGTACGGGGGGGACAACTGGGGCCAACGTCCTGACTTTC. Encoded protein: CASTGGTTGANVLTF.

CDR3 sequence reads: CASSRGYEQYF. DNA for the CDR3: TGTGCCAGCAGTCGAGGCTACGAGCAGTACTTC. The V and J genes are TRBV6-5 and TRBJ2-7; D remains ambiguous. The CDR3 consists of 11 residues. The germline V and J ends were trimmed by 5 bases and 3 bases, with 5 bases remaining between them. Germline V gene lookup returns CDR1 MNHEY and CDR2 SVGAGI.

This sequence joins TRBV15 and TRBJ2-1, with TRBD2 matching 11 bases. The V gene's germline CDR1 is LNHNV and CDR2 YYDKDF (reference sequence). V lost 1 base and J lost 1; bases outside the gene matches: 24. The CDR3 runs 24 residues. The CDR3 DNA reads as TGTGCCACCAGCAGAGCCCCCGGGGGACAGGGTGTAGCGGGAGGGCCGGAGTCCTACAATGAGCAGTTCTTC. The encoded protein is CATSRAPGGQGVAGGPESYNEQFF.

This chain uses TRBV27 with TRBJ1-5; possible D gene TRBD1, 6 bases. There are 14 residues in the CDR3. The germline V and J ends were trimmed by 4 bases and 4 bases, with 11 bases remaining between them. Germline V gene data show CDR1 as MNHEY and CDR2 as SMNVEV (reference sequence). CDR3 DNA sequence: TGTGCCAGCAGTTCTAGACAGGTTAATCAGCCCCAGCATTTT. Translated: CASSSRQVNQPQHF.

The V call is TRBV7-9, the J call TRBJ1-4, with TRBD1 matching over 8 bases. The J segment lost 5 bases and the V segment lost 2 bases, leaving 4 bases of the junction unmatched. The CDR3 is 15 amino acids. In germline, CDR1 is SEHNR, CDR2 FQNEAQ (reference sequence). The CDR3 region has the DNA TGTGCCAGCAGCTTAACCGGGACAGGAAATGAAAAACTGTTTTTT. Translating it yields CASSLTGTGNEKLFF.

In DNA form, the CDR3 reads TGTGCCAGCAGCCAAGGAGCGGGCGATTACAATGAGCAGTTCTTC. Translated, it gives CASSQGAGDYNEQFF. V and J are TRBV4-2 and TRBJ2-1; TRBD2 is a possible D gene (6 bases). CDR1 and CDR2 from the germline V gene are LGHNA and YNFKEQ. V shed 1 base and J shed 4 bases, with 11 bases lying between them. The CDR3 extends over 15 amino acids.

The rearrangement links TRBV30 to TRBJ2-5, with D perhaps matching TRBD1 (6 bases). Germline values: CDR1 GTSNPN, CDR2 SVGIG (reference sequence). The CDR3 is 13 amino acids. V was trimmed by 2 bases and J by 5 bases, leaving 12 bases between them. Written as DNA, the CDR3 is TGTGCCTGGAGTACGATAACAGGGGAGACCCAGTACTTC. Protein sequence: CAWSTITGETQYF. Filled out from reference TRBV30 and TRBJ2-5, the complete variable domain reads SQTIHQWPATLVQPVGSPLSLECTVEGTSNPNLYWYRQAAGRGLQLLFYSVGIGQISSEVPQNLSASRPQDRQFILSSKKLLLSDSGFYLCAWSTITGETQYFGPGTRLLVL.

This chain joins TRBV7-9 and TRBJ2-1; 7 positions match TRBD1. This CDR3 region has 15 residues. The germline gives CDR1 SEHNR, CDR2 FQNEAQ (reference sequence). V shed 5 bases, J shed 5 bases, and the junction held 9 bases outside the gene matches. The CDR3 spells CASSPRGTVNNEQFF. The CDR3 DNA is TGTGCCAGCAGCCCTAGAGGGACAGTAAACAATGAGCAGTTCTTC. Full variable domain (outside the CDR3, taken from reference TRBV7-9 and TRBJ2-1): DTGVSQNPRHKITKRGQNVTFRCDPISEHNRLYWYRQTLGQGPEFLTYFQNEAQLEKSRLLSDRFSAERPKGSFSTLEIQRTEQGDSAMYLCASSPRGTVNNEQFFGPGTRLTVL.

The chain is built from TRBV11-3 and TRBJ2-2; D call uncertain. Looked up from germline, CDR1 is SGHNT and CDR2 is YENEEA. There are 12 residues in the CDR3. V was clipped by 5 bases and J by 3 bases, with 4 bases between them. The CDR3 loop reads CASSRDTGELFF. In nucleotides, the CDR3 is TGTGCCAGCAGCCGAGACACCGGGGAGCTGTTTTTT.

The chain recombines TRBV5-6 with TRBJ2-1; 9 bases are shared with TRBD2. CDR1 is SGHDT, CDR2 YYEEEE, per germline. Trimming at V came to 2 bases and at J to 8 bases, leaving 11 bases not matched to a gene. The CDR3 consists of 16 residues. CDR3 coding DNA: TGTGCCAGCAGCTTTGGCGGGAGGGCCTGGGACGATGAGCAGTTCTTC. Protein: CASSFGGRAWDDEQFF.

This chain joins TRBV27 and TRBJ2-7, with TRBD2 matching 11 bases. V lost 6 bases, J lost 6 bases, and 4 bases stayed unmatched. Germline V gene data show CDR1 as MNHEY and CDR2 as SMNVEV (reference sequence). This CDR3 is 13 amino acids long. CDR3 amino acids: CASRSLAGGEQYF. The CDR3 nucleotides read TGTGCCAGCAGGAGTCTAGCGGGAGGCGAGCAGTACTTC.

This chain's CDR3 is CASSGARDRMNTEAFF. CDR3 in DNA: TGCGCCAGCAGCGGGGCCCGGGACAGGATGAACACTGAAGCTTTCTTT. The rearrangement links TRBV5-1 to TRBJ1-1; 8 nucleotides agree with TRBD1. With V trimmed by 4 bases and J by 0 bases, 8 bases remained unmatched. The CDR3 loop spans 16 amino acids. Germline-derived CDR1 and CDR2 are SGHRS and YFSETQ.

The chain has TRBV14 and TRBJ1-2, with D possibly matching TRBD1 (6 bases). The CDR3 extends over 15 amino acids. The V gene's germline CDR1 is SGHDN and CDR2 FVKESK. Trimming removed 4 bases at V and 1 base at J, with 13 bases between. CDR3 DNA: TGTGCCAGCAGCCCCCAACGGACAGTTAACTATGGCTACACCTTC. Translated, it gives CASSPQRTVNYGYTF.

This chain joins TRBV5-5 and TRBJ2-7, with 8 bases aligning to TRBD2. The germline V gene has CDR1 SGHKS and CDR2 YYEKEE (reference sequence). This CDR3 has 15 residues. J lost 4 bases, V lost 4 bases, and 10 bases had no gene match. The CDR3 sequence: CASSRREGVGYEQYF. As DNA, the CDR3 is TGTGCCAGCAGCCGCCGGGAGGGCGTGGGATACGAGCAGTACTTC.

The rearrangement links TRBV7-2 to TRBJ2-1; TRBD1 matches 10 bases. In germline, CDR1 is SGHTA, CDR2 FQGNSA. The junction had 1 base not matched to a gene; V was cut back by 1 base and J by 1 base. The CDR3 extends over 16 amino acids. CDR3 region: CASSLGTGGSYNEQFF. Written as DNA, the CDR3 is TGTGCCAGCAGCTTAGGGACAGGGGGATCCTACAATGAGCAGTTCTTC.

The chain combines TRBV5-1 with TRBJ2-1; the match to TRBD2 covers 8 bases. Germline lookup yields CDR1 SGHRS and CDR2 YFSETQ. The CDR3 has 14 residues. V lost 7 bases and J lost 4; bases outside the gene matches: 7. The CDR3 coding sequence is TGCGCCAGCGGTAATAGCGGGGTGTACAATGAGCAGTTCTTC. This gives the protein CASGNSGVYNEQFF.

V and J are TRBV18 and TRBJ2-7, with D perhaps matching TRBD2 (5 bases). Per the germline V gene, CDR1 is KGHSH and CDR2 is LQKENI. The CDR3 is 13 amino acids. V was trimmed by 3 bases and J by 0 bases, leaving 6 bases between them. The CDR3 loop is CASSPTTSYEQYF. The CDR3 DNA sequence: TGTGCCAGCTCACCGACTACCTCCTACGAGCAGTACTTC.

The chain is built from TRBV9 and TRBJ2-3; no clear D. The ends were cut back, 0 bases at V and 6 bases at J, with 11 bases in the middle. CDR3 length: 14 residues. Germline CDR1 reads SGDLS; CDR2 reads YYNGEE. The CDR3 coding sequence is TGTGCCAGCAGCGTAGGAGTGCAGAGGGATACGCAGTATTTT. It yields the protein CASSVGVQRDTQYF.

This chain connects TRBV30 to TRBJ2-5, with 7 bases identical to TRBD2. The DNA matches TRBJ2-7 better at its end, which makes the J call doubtful. The CDR3 covers 14 residues. From germline, CDR1 is GTSNPN and CDR2 SVGIG (reference sequence). The CDR3: CAWSVQRGSYEQYF. Here the CDR3 DNA reads TGTGCCTGGAGTGTACAGCGGGGCTCCTACGAGCAGTACTTC.

The chain uses TRBV7-6 and TRBJ1-5, with 8 positions matching TRBD1. After removal of 5 bases from V and 7 bases from J, the junction contained 13 bases not matched to a gene. Germline CDR1 and CDR2: SGHVS and FNYEAQ. This CDR3 has 16 amino acids. CDR3 sequence (DNA): TGTGCCAGCAGCCCGACCTTCAGGGGGCCTGCCCAGCCCCAGCATTTT. This translates into CASSPTFRGPAQPQHF.

This chain links TRBV19 with TRBJ2-7; 8 bases line up with TRBD1. From germline, CDR1 is LNHDA and CDR2 SQIVND (reference sequence). Unmatched junction bases numbered 5, after V lost 7 bases and J lost 0 bases. The CDR3 length is 14 residues. CDR3 sequence reads: CASTRTGSSYEQYF. The CDR3 DNA follows: TGTGCCAGTACCAGGACAGGGAGCTCCTACGAGCAGTACTTC.

The chain recombines TRBV9 with TRBJ2-7, with D possibly matching TRBD1 (5 bases). In germline, CDR1 is SGDLS, CDR2 YYNGEE. The ends were cut back, 0 bases at V and 6 bases at J, with 22 bases in the middle. The CDR3 covers 17 residues. CDR3: CASSVAVLGTQDGEQYF. The DNA for the CDR3 is TGTGCCAGCAGCGTAGCTGTATTGGGTACACAGGACGGCGAGCAGTACTTC. Supplemented by reference TRBV9 and TRBJ2-7, the full variable domain reads DSGVTQTPKHLITATGQRVTLRCSPRSGDLSVYWYQQSLDQGLQFLIQYYNGEERAKGNILERFSAQQFPDLHSELNLSSLELGDSALYFCASSVAVLGTQDGEQYFGPGTRLTVT.

The rearrangement links TRBV7-9 to TRBJ2-5, with TRBD1 identical over 10 bases. CDR1 and CDR2 from the germline V gene are SEHNR and FQNEAQ (reference sequence). After removal of 5 bases from V and 2 bases from J, the junction contained 5 bases not matched to a gene. The CDR3 runs 15 residues. The CDR3 spells CASSMGQGKQETQYF. The CDR3 DNA is TGTGCCAGCAGCATGGGACAGGGGAAACAAGAGACCCAGTACTTC.

The chain combines TRBV7-9 with TRBJ2-1, with TRBD1 identical over 8 bases. The V gene end was trimmed by 8 bases and the J gene end by 12 bases; junction bases not matched to a gene: 15. Germline CDR1 SEHNR, CDR2 FQNEAQ (reference sequence). The CDR3 is 14 residues long. Written as DNA, the CDR3 is TGTGCCAGCGCCCGCGGGACAGGAGGGTTCGGGCAGTTCTTC. Residues: CASARGTGGFGQFF.

The chain recombines TRBV7-9 with TRBJ2-1, with TRBD2 matching 12 bases. The V gene's germline CDR1 is SEHNR and CDR2 FQNEAQ (reference sequence). The CDR3 runs to 15 residues. Trimming at V came to 4 bases and at J to 6 bases, leaving 4 bases not matched to a gene. CDR3 sequence: CASSSSGRASNEQFF. The CDR3 DNA reads TGTGCCAGCAGCTCTAGCGGGAGGGCCAGCAATGAGCAGTTCTTC. Together with reference TRBV7-9 and TRBJ2-1, the CDR3 gives the full variable domain: DTGVSQNPRHKITKRGQNVTFRCDPISEHNRLYWYRQTLGQGPEFLTYFQNEAQLEKSRLLSDRFSAERPKGSFSTLEIQRTEQGDSAMYLCASSSSGRASNEQFFGPGTRLTVL.